This TCR beta chain was sequenced for a study of beta chain features in type 1 diabetes. Overall study findings and caveats: The study found that naive, central memory and Treg TCRB repertoires appeared more similar in patients than in healthy donors. Insertions at VDJ junctions were less frequent in type 1 diabetes patients. These patients also deleted more nucleotides at the same junctions. In every one of the four CD4+ subsets, TCRB CDR3s were moderately but significantly shorter in Type 1 diabetes patients.

This CDR3 region has 16 residues. Germline V gives CDR1 MNHEY, CDR2 SVGAGI. J was trimmed by 4 bases and V by 0 bases; bases with no gene match: 7. Every isolated RNA sample was fully reverse transcribed, so sequencing captured expressed TCRB transcripts. Mean read depth for naive, central memory and regulatory T cell samples was around 3.5 million reads. Libraries were prepared by immunoSEQ multiplex PCR; TCRdb keeps only in-frame clonotypes and omits some of them. The sample holds about 170,000 clones, around 8% seen once. This clone was counted only a few times. Its antigen is as yet unknown. The gene calls are TRBV6-5 and TRBJ1-2, with 8 bases that match TRBD1. This TCR derives from a middle-aged woman with type 1 diabetes. The sequenced sample consisted of central memory CD4+ T cells from blood. Here the CDR3 reads CASSYSRTGSSYGYTF. In DNA, the CDR3 is TGTGCCAGCAGTTACTCGCGGACAGGGTCGAGCTATGGCTACACCTTC.